Below, one TCR beta chain is given with its context. This record comes from a study of blood T cell repertoires in COVID-19. Across the whole study: Material from acute and convalescent COVID-19 was sourced from the United States, Italy and Spain. T cells, B-cell-depleted T cells, or PBMCs supplied cDNA or gDNA.

In the source study's methods: Estimates of nucleated cell counts were drawn from the amplification of reference gene primers. The table came from immunoSEQ multiplex PCR; TCRdb's copy has only in-frame clones and leaves some out. V and J calls and clone size are given by that table; D and trimming were obtained from the DNA. The sample consists of a few hundred thousand clones, roughly 85% of them appearing once. V lost 5 bases, J lost 6 bases, and 9 bases stayed unmatched. CDR1 is SEHNR and CDR2 is FQNEAQ in the germline V gene (reference sequence). The CDR3 sequence is 15 residues long. Input material: peripheral blood. This TCR derives from a man aged 35 to 55 with acute or convalescent COVID-19. The V gene is TRBV7-9, the J gene TRBJ2-2; TRBD1 agrees at 7 bases. Here the CDR3 reads CASSVGRQGAGELFF. The CDR3 DNA reads TGTGCCAGCAGCGTGGGACGACAGGGAGCCGGGGAGCTGTTTTTT.